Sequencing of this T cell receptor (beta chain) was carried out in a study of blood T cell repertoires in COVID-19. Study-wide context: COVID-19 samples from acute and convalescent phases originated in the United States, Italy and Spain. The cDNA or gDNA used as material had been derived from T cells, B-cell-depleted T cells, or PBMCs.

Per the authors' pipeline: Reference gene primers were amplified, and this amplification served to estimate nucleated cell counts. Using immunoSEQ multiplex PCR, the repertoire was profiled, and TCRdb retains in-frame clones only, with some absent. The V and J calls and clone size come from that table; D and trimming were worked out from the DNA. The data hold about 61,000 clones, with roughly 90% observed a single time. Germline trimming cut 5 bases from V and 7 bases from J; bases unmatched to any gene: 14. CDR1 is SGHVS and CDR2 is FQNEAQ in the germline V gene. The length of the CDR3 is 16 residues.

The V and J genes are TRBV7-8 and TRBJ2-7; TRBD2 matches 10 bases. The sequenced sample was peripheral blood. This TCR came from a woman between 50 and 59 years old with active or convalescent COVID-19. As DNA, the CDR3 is TGTGCCAGCAGCCGCACGGCTAGCGGGAGTGTATATGAGCAGTACTTC. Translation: CASSRTASGSVYEQYF.